This T cell receptor (beta chain) was identified during a study of cytomegalovirus exposure and HLA in healthy donors. Study-level points and caveats: It was reportedly the case that the classifier diagnosed cytomegalovirus status with high specificity and sensitivity. Sequencing artifact likely explains a cluster of highly shared sequence variants.

V dropped 0 bases and J dropped 0 bases, with 6 bases sitting between them. From germline, CDR1 is GTSNPN and CDR2 SVGIG (reference sequence). This CDR3 contains 14 residues. The PCR contained 60 Vbeta and 13 Jbeta primers. Sequenced by immunoSEQ multiplex PCR; TCRdb stores in-frame clones only, minus some. Its clone listing holds fewer than 200,000 clones. Details on this clone: Antigen specificity is unknown.

This receptor was obtained from a woman aged 55-70 years in good health and CMV-seronegative. The sample taken for sequencing was PBMCs. V gene TRBV30 combines with J gene TRBJ1-5; no clear D. The CDR3 here is CAWSVIGSNQPQHF. DNA for the CDR3: TGTGCCTGGAGTGTAATCGGTAGCAATCAGCCCCAGCATTTT.